The following is a T cell receptor beta chain sequence with its context. The CDR3 length is 13 residues. Germline CDR1 and CDR2: MNHEY and SVGAGI. V was trimmed by 7 bases and J by 4 bases, leaving 13 bases between them. The data belong to a study of blood T cell repertoires in COVID-19. Sequencing was performed with immunoSEQ multiplex PCR; in TCRdb, only in-frame clones are kept and a portion is missing. The sample lists a few hundred thousand clones; under 90% were seen once. The V and J genes are TRBV6-5 and TRBJ2-5; maybe TRBD1 (6 bases). The sequenced material came from PBMCs or T cells enriched from blood (not recorded which). The TCR sequence derives from a man aged 25 to 40 with acute COVID-19. The CDR3 reads CASTSPRGETQYF. The CDR3 DNA is TGTGCCAGCACCTCTCCCAGGGGAGAGACCCAGTACTTC.